The text below deals with one TCR beta chain. The antigen is undetermined. These data come from a study of CD8 T cells in ankylosing spondylitis. Study observations and caveats: Disease-linked clones proved CD8+ and comparatively uncommon in peripheral blood. In ankylosing spondylitis blood, a motif of 7 to 9 highly homologous TCR beta variants appeared characteristic. Within matched ankylosing spondylitis synovial fluid, disease-linked clones were reportedly significantly enriched.

Scientists made TCR beta libraries using quantitative 5'-RACE with molecular barcodes. A single record per CDR3 protein comes from TCRdb applying MiXCR to the 5' RACE reads. The sample lists 200,000 to 250,000 distinct CDR3 sequences, around 17% occurring once. The V gene's germline CDR1 is SEHNR and CDR2 FQNEAQ (reference sequence). This CDR3 has 15 amino acids. The ends were cut back, 0 bases at V and 10 bases at J, with 16 bases in the middle. V is TRBV7-9 and J is TRBJ2-1; D not certain. The sequenced sample consisted of blood, either unsorted or a sorted T cell fraction (not recorded which). The clonotype comes from a male donor with ankylosing spondylitis. The CDR3 protein is CASSLADLTVEEQFF. In DNA form, the CDR3 reads TGTGCCAGCAGCTTAGCGGATTTGACGGTAGAAGAGCAGTTCTTC.